Shown below are 11 T cell receptor beta chains from a single sample sequenced in a study of regulatory T cells in long-lasting Graves disease. Time point: persistent/refractory GD, antithyroid drugs over 5 years with positive TRAb. After RNA was extracted from PBMCs, the TCR library was made from it. Through Arm-PCR of CDR3 regions and iRepertoire HTBI primers, TCR beta libraries were built. Each CDR3 protein is one row after TCRdb ran MiXCR on the multiplex PCR reads. The sample lists 420,000 or so distinct CDR3 sequences, 23% occurring once. This sample comprised peripheral blood mononuclear cells (PBMCs), obtained when the disease was refractory, from a patient treated with antithyroid drugs. Receptors were obtained from a female donor with Graves disease.

The sample holds many counts of this clonotype. V is TRBV2 and J is TRBJ2-5; D is unresolved. Trimming cost V 1 base and J 2 bases, with 5 bases left between them. From germline, CDR1 is SNHLY and CDR2 FYNNEI. This CDR3 contains 13 residues. In nucleotides, the CDR3 is TGTGCCAGCAGTGAAGGGCGGCAAGAGACCCAGTACTTC. It encodes CASSEGRQETQYF.

This clonotype was counted many times. The gene calls are TRBV7-2 and TRBJ1-4; 7 positions agree with TRBD1. Germline V gene data show CDR1 as SGHTA and CDR2 as FQGNSA. Losses at the gene ends were 6 bases for V and 5 bases for J; bases not matched to a gene: 6. This CDR3 is 14 amino acids long. The CDR3 nucleotides read TGTGCCAGCAGGCACGACAGGGTGAATGAAAAACTGTTTTTT. Its translation: CASRHDRVNEKLFF.

The rearrangement uses TRBV29-1 and TRBJ2-7; maybe TRBD2 (6 bases). The germline V gene encodes CDR1 SQVTM and CDR2 ANQGSEA. The CDR3 spans 12 residues. Trimming pared 6 bases from V and 3 bases from J, leaving 12 bases between. The CDR3 protein is CSVMTSSYEQYF. The CDR3 nucleotides read TGCAGCGTAATGACTAGTAGCTACGAGCAGTACTTC.

This sequence joins TRBV28 and TRBJ1-1, with 7 nucleotides matching TRBD1. The CDR3 runs 14 residues. The germline gives CDR1 MDHEN, CDR2 SYDVKM. V shed 6 bases, J shed 11 bases, and the junction held 15 bases outside the gene matches. DNA for the CDR3: TGTGCCAGCAGCTCGACCGAGACAGGGCTTGCGGCTTTCTTT. Protein: CASSSTETGLAAFF.

The chain recombines TRBV15 with TRBJ2-2, with D possibly matching TRBD2 (5 bases). The germline V gene has CDR1 LNHNV and CDR2 YYDKDF (reference sequence). There are 16 residues in the CDR3. V was clipped by 0 bases and J by 7 bases, with 15 bases between them. CDR3 protein: CATSRDQATSGGELFF. The CDR3, as DNA: TGTGCCACCAGCAGAGACCAGGCTACAAGCGGCGGGGAGCTGTTTTTT.

With regard to this clonotype: A much larger clone differs by one base, so this may be a read error. The gene calls are TRBV20-1 and TRBJ1-1; TRBD1 might be the D (6 bases). The CDR3 runs to 16 residues. Germline CDR1 DFQATT, CDR2 SNEGSKA (reference sequence). V was cut by 4 bases and J by 3 bases, with 21 bases left in between. CDR3 bases: TGCAGTGCTATACGAATTCAACAGGGTTGGGACACTGAAGCTTTCTTT. Its translation: CSAIRIQQGWDTEAFF.

This chain uses TRBV20-1 with TRBJ1-3, with TRBD1 identical over 8 bases. After removal of 2 bases from V and 0 bases from J, the junction contained 3 bases not matched to a gene. This CDR3 has 15 amino acids. Germline V gene data show CDR1 as DFQATT and CDR2 as SNEGSKA (reference sequence). CDR3 protein: CSARSDRDSGNTIYF. DNA of the CDR3: TGCAGTGCTAGATCGGACAGGGACTCTGGAAACACCATATATTTT.

The chain couples TRBV4-1 to TRBJ2-1, with D tentatively TRBD2 (5 bases). CDR3 length: 15 amino acids. Between the trimmed V and J ends, which lost 0 bases and 6 bases, there was a span of 12 bases. Germline V CDR1 and CDR2: MGHRA, YSYEKL. The CDR3 DNA reads as TGCGCCAGCAGCCAAGAGGGGATTCGGGGCAATGAGCAGTTCTTC. This encodes CASSQEGIRGNEQFF.

This clonotype was picked up a small number of times. The chain links TRBV7-3 to TRBJ2-2; 8 bases match TRBD1. CDR3 length equals 16 residues. J gave up 4 bases and V 1 base, and 5 bases lay outside the gene matches. CDR1 is SGHTA and CDR2 is FQGTGA in the germline V gene. The CDR3 loop reads CASSLIEDRVTGELFF. In DNA form, the CDR3 reads TGTGCCAGCAGCTTAATTGAGGACAGGGTCACCGGGGAGCTGTTTTTT.

The chain is built from TRBV7-9 and TRBJ2-5; D perhaps matches TRBD2 (5 bases). Trimming took 8 bases from V and 6 from J, leaving 10 bases between them. Germline lookup yields CDR1 SEHNR and CDR2 FQNEAQ (reference sequence). CDR3 length: 11 residues. The CDR3, as DNA: TGTGCCAGCCGGGATCAGCAGACCCAGTACTTC. Amino acids: CASRDQQTQYF. The full variable domain, in which reference TRBV7-9 and TRBJ2-5 provide the parts outside the CDR3, is DTGVSQNPRHKITKRGQNVTFRCDPISEHNRLYWYRQTLGQGPEFLTYFQNEAQLEKSRLLSDRFSAERPKGSFSTLEIQRTEQGDSAMYLCASRDQQTQYFGPGTRLLVL.

This clonotype was counted between two and nine times. The genes are TRBV14 and TRBJ2-5, with D maybe TRBD2 (6 bases). Germline values: CDR1 SGHDN, CDR2 FVKESK. With 4 bases removed from V and 1 base from J, the gap between germline ends came to 19 bases. The CDR3 has 17 residues. The chain's CDR3 is CASSPLFGGGSQETQYF. CDR3 bases: TGTGCCAGCAGCCCGCTTTTTGGGGGAGGAAGCCAAGAGACCCAGTACTTC.